These 22 T cell receptor beta chains came from one sample sequenced in a study of T cell repertoires in cytomegalovirus infection (dated by TCRdb to about 2019). The sequencer listed for this sample is Illumina HiSeq 1500. The public reads were quality trimmed at Q25 with fastp and then assembled into clones with MiXCR by TCRdb, keeping productive beta chains. Entries are consolidated by CDR3 protein sequence, retaining the most common genes and DNA. The sample table holds 740,000 or so distinct CDR3 sequences, of which 35% were seen once. The ten top clones hold roughly 2.9% of the sample. Sequenced input: PBMCs. These receptors were collected from a human donor in good health (CMV status not recorded). Some clones in this sample may be carry-over from other donors' samples.

About this clonotype itself: A junction boundary mismatches the germline segment, possibly from a read error. The chain links TRBV5-3 to TRBJ2-6; D call uncertain. TRBV5-3 is filed as an ORF, its function uncertain. This CDR3 is built from 15 residues. DNA of the CDR3: TGTGCCAGCAGCTTCGTGGAGACCGGGGCCAACGTCCTGACTTTC. It yields the protein CASSFVETGANVLTF.

The chain couples TRBV5-1 to TRBJ2-7, with 7 positions matching TRBD1. The CDR3 runs to 14 residues. Per germline, CDR1 SGHRS and CDR2 YFSETQ. V was clipped by 3 bases and J by 7 bases; unmatched bases: 10. CDR3 in amino acids: CASSSRDSRREQYF. In DNA, the CDR3 is TGCGCCAGCAGCTCCCGGGACAGCCGCAGGGAGCAGTACTTC.

Concerning this clonotype: Since a much larger clone is just one base distant, this may be a read error. Given the absence of the conserved phenylalanine or tryptophan at the CDR3 end, a read error is likely. The gene calls are TRBV6-6 and TRBJ1-3; D uncertain. Germline loops: CDR1 MNHNY, CDR2 SVGAGI (reference sequence). CDR3 length: 15 residues. V was clipped by 2 bases and J by 1 base, with 9 bases between them. This CDR3 reads CASSYQAKSGNTIYC. The CDR3 DNA follows: TGTGCCAGCAGTTACCAGGCCAAGTCTGGAAACACCATATATTGT.

The chain is built from TRBV28 and TRBJ1-5; the D is unclear. The V and J ends lost 2 bases and 2 bases respectively, with 10 bases between them. The CDR3 is 15 amino acids. In germline, CDR1 is MDHEN, CDR2 SYDVKM. The CDR3 sequence: CASSLGIAGNQPQHF. The CDR3 region has the DNA TGTGCCAGCAGTTTAGGGATTGCTGGCAATCAGCCCCAGCATTTT.

This clonotype was picked up a small number of times. The chain combines TRBV27 with TRBJ2-5; D remains unclear. This CDR3 comprises 12 residues. V was pared by 6 bases and J by 2 bases, with 7 bases between. The germline CDR1 and CDR2 sequences are MNHEY and SMNVEV (reference sequence). The CDR3 is CASRSFQETQYF. The CDR3 DNA reads TGTGCCAGCAGGTCCTTTCAAGAGACCCAGTACTTC.

This chain uses TRBV10-3 with TRBJ2-1; a weak D match, TRBD1 (5 bases). Trimming took 10 bases from V and 9 from J, leaving 16 bases between them. The CDR3 loop spans 12 amino acids. Germline CDR1 is ENHRY and CDR2 is SYGVKD. CDR3 nucleotides: TGTGCCACCAAACCTCAGGGTAGTGAGCAGTTCTTC. Translated: CATKPQGSEQFF.

This clonotype was seen just once. The V gene is TRBV5-1, the J gene TRBJ1-4, with D possibly being TRBD1 (6 bases). Trimming left V 5 bases short and J 6 bases short, with 14 bases between. Germline-derived CDR1 and CDR2 are SGHRS and YFSETQ. This CDR3 region has 14 residues. CDR3: CASSRDRNDEKLFF. For the CDR3, the DNA is TGCGCCAGCAGTCGAGACAGGAATGATGAAAAACTGTTTTTT.

The chain recombines TRBV4-1 with TRBJ1-4; unclear D gene. V dropped 0 bases and J dropped 8 bases, with 13 bases sitting between them. Germline CDR1 is MGHRA and CDR2 is YSYEKL. The CDR3 runs to 15 residues. CDR3 sequence: CASSQEGYSREKLFF. DNA of the CDR3: TGCGCCAGCAGCCAAGAGGGGTACAGCCGAGAAAAACTGTTTTTT.

The chain uses TRBV24-1 and TRBJ2-5, with 9 bases aligning to TRBD1. This CDR3 spans 16 amino acids. V was pared by 4 bases and J by 4 bases, with 9 bases of the junction left unmatched. The germline V gene encodes CDR1 KGHDR and CDR2 SFDVKD. CDR3 sequence (DNA): TGTGCCACCAGTGACTTCAACAGGGGGCAGAGAGAGACCCAGTACTTC. Its translation: CATSDFNRGQRETQYF.

The chain links TRBV7-2 to TRBJ2-7; D gene ambiguous. Germline V gene lookup returns CDR1 SGHTA and CDR2 FQGNSA. CDR3 length: 12 residues. The V end was cut by 3 bases, the J end by 3 bases, with 6 bases between. The CDR3 bases are TGTGCCAGCAGCTTTGGCAACTACGAGCAGTACTTC. Amino acid sequence: CASSFGNYEQYF.

This clonotype was detected only a few times. The chain has TRBV7-2 and TRBJ2-2; TRBD1 agrees at 8 bases. This CDR3 has 17 amino acids. The V segment lost 5 bases and the J segment 6 bases; nucleotides outside the gene matches: 14. Germline CDR1 reads SGHTA; CDR2 reads FQGNSA. This chain's CDR3 is CASSLISRQGSAGELFF. In nucleotides, the CDR3 is TGTGCCAGCAGCCTGATTTCTCGACAGGGGAGCGCCGGGGAGCTGTTTTTT.

This clonotype was found a few times. J is TRBJ2-7 and V is TRBV7-9, with D possibly matching TRBD2 (6 bases). The length of the CDR3 is 12 residues. Trimming shortened V by 11 bases and J by 0 bases, and 11 bases separated the two germline ends. In germline, CDR1 is SEHNR, CDR2 FQNEAQ (reference sequence). CDR3 protein: CAVRGNSYEQYF. The DNA of the CDR3 is TGTGCCGTGCGGGGAAACTCCTACGAGCAGTACTTC.

Comment on this clonotype: At one end, the junction sequence differs from germline, possibly due to a read error. In nucleotides, the CDR3 is TGCGCCAGCAGCTTCCTAGCGGGGGCTTCCTACGAGCAGTCCTTC. Translation: CASSFLAGASYEQSF. The rearrangement links TRBV5-1 to TRBJ2-7; 10 bases match TRBD2. CDR1 is SGHRS, CDR2 YFSETQ, per germline. The CDR3 has 15 residues.

The V gene is TRBV25-1, the J gene TRBJ1-1; D unresolved. There are 13 residues in the CDR3. CDR1 and CDR2 (germline): MGHDK, SYGVNS. Trimming removed 6 bases at V and 3 bases at J, with 11 bases between. The CDR3 sequence is CASSPWVDTEAFF. The CDR3 bases are TGTGCCAGCAGCCCCTGGGTGGACACTGAAGCTTTCTTT. Using reference TRBV25-1 and TRBJ1-1 for the parts outside the CDR3, the full variable domain is EADIYQTPRYLVIGTGKKITLECSQTMGHDKMYWYQQDPGMELHLIHYSYGVNSTEKGDLSSESTVSRIRTEHFPLTLESARPSHTSQYLCASSPWVDTEAFFGQGTRLTVV.

This clonotype was detected only once. The chain is built from TRBV7-6 and TRBJ2-7, with 9 bases lining up with TRBD1. The CDR3 sequence is 15 residues long. Germline CDR1 reads SGHVS; CDR2 reads FNYEAQ. Trimming removed 5 bases from V and 7 bases from J; junction bases left unmatched: 12. CDR3 loop: CASSVRQGETEEQYF. As DNA, the CDR3 is TGTGCCAGCAGCGTTAGACAGGGGGAGACTGAAGAGCAGTACTTC.

The chain combines TRBV10-2 with TRBJ1-2; 9 nucleotides match TRBD1. The trim removed 8 bases at V and 7 bases at J, leaving 8 bases unmatched. The V gene's germline CDR1 is WSHSY and CDR2 SAAADI. The CDR3 length is 13 residues. The CDR3 DNA sequence: TGCGCCAGCGGGGGACAGGGTATGGGTGGCTACACCTTC. This sequence encodes CASGGQGMGGYTF.

In this sample, this clonotype turned up a few times. V and J are TRBV12-3 or TRBV12-4 and TRBJ1-1; D is uncertain. This CDR3 is 13 amino acids long. V was clipped by 3 bases and J by 1 base, with 6 bases between them. CDR3 in DNA: TGTGCCAGCAGTTTTGACGCGAACACTGAAGCTTTCTTT. Protein sequence: CASSFDANTEAFF.

For this clonotype: The germline gene is not matched at one end of the junction; a read error may be the cause. The chain carries TRBV19 and TRBJ2-2; TRBD1 is a possible D gene (6 bases). Germline V gene lookup returns CDR1 LNHDA and CDR2 SQIVND (reference sequence). The CDR3 has 16 amino acids. CDR3 residues: CASSIKAGVKVGELSF. The CDR3 bases are TGTGCCAGTAGTATAAAAGCAGGGGTTAAGGTCGGGGAGCTGTCTTTT.

There are many counts of this clonotype. The rearrangement uses TRBV6-1 and TRBJ2-1; D is undetermined. CDR1 and CDR2 (germline): MNHNS, SASEGT. V lost 3 bases and J lost 3, with 3 bases in between. The CDR3 totals 12 residues. CDR3 nucleotide sequence: TGTGCCAGCAGTGACATCTACAATGAGCAGTTCTTC. Translation: CASSDIYNEQFF.

The chain uses TRBV20-1 and TRBJ1-5; maybe TRBD1 (5 bases). The V and J ends lost 6 bases and 5 bases respectively, with 11 bases between them. The CDR3 runs 12 residues. Germline CDR1 reads DFQATT; CDR2 reads SNEGSKA (reference sequence). The chain's CDR3 is CSAGGGDQPQHF. Written as DNA, the CDR3 is TGCAGTGCGGGTGGGGGGGATCAGCCCCAGCATTTT.

This chain connects TRBV19 to TRBJ2-1; TRBD2 matches 9 bases. The V gene's germline CDR1 is LNHDA and CDR2 SQIVND (reference sequence). The CDR3 consists of 17 residues. Germline trimming cut 4 bases from V and 4 bases from J; bases unmatched to any gene: 11. Here the CDR3 DNA reads TGTGCCAGTAGTACACGACTAGCGGAAACACTTTACAATGAGCAGTTCTTC. The encoded protein is CASSTRLAETLYNEQFF.

The chain couples TRBV10-3 to TRBJ2-5; D might be TRBD1 (5 bases). Germline CDR1 is ENHRY and CDR2 is SYGVKD. This CDR3 has 15 residues. V shed 8 bases and J shed 5 bases, with 21 bases lying between them. CDR3: CAIGTGQTSVETQYF. CDR3 nucleotide sequence: TGTGCCATCGGAACCGGACAAACCTCGGTCGAGACCCAGTACTTC.